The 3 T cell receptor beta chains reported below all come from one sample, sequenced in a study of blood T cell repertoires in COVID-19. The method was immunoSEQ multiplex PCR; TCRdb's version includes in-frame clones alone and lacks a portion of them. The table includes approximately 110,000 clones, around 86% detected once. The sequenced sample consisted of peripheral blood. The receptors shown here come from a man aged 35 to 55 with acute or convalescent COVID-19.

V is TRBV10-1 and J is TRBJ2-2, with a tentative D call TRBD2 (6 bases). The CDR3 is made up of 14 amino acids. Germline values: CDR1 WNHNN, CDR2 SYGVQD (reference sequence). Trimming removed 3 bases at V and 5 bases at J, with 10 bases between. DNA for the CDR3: TGCGCCAGCAGTGAAACTAGCTGGACCGGGGAGCTGTTTTTT. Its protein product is CASSETSWTGELFF.

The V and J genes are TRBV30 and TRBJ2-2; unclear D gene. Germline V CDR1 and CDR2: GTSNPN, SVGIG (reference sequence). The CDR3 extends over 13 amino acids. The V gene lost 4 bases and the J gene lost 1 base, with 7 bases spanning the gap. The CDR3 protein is CAWTSENTGELFF. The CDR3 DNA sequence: TGTGCCTGGACTAGTGAGAACACCGGGGAGCTGTTTTTT.

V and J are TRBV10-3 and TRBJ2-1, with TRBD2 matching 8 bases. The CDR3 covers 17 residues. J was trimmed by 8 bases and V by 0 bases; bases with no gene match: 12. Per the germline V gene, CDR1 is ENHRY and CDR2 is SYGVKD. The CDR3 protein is CAISESGGGRLTDEQFF. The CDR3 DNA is TGTGCCATCAGTGAGTCGGGCGGCGGGAGGCTCACCGATGAGCAGTTCTTC.